The clone carrying this TCR beta chain was detected only a few times. What it binds is not known. Primers: 60 Vbeta forward and 13 Jbeta reverse. TCRdb's copy holds only in-frame clones and misses some; the assay was immunoSEQ multiplex PCR. Of 90,000 to 130,000 clones listed, roughly 69% are singletons. This sample was taken from a study of cytomegalovirus exposure and HLA in healthy donors. The study's findings and limits: The authors later linked a missense DCLRE1C variant to TCR beta V- and J-gene trimming. HLA alleles were associated with 16,000 or so TCR beta sequences in a later analysis at 0.05 false discovery rate. Researchers reported in a later analysis that common viral pathogens appeared linked to several top clusters. Prior analysis indicated that the majority of TCR beta V segments exhibited productivity approximately 87% or approximately 30% of the time.

Germline V gene data show CDR1 as SQVTM and CDR2 as ANQGSEA. The CDR3 loop spans 14 amino acids. The J segment lost 6 bases and the V segment lost 4 bases, leaving 9 bases of the junction unmatched. The chain links TRBV29-1 to TRBJ2-7; 10 bases are shared with TRBD2. Sample: PBMCs. This receptor was taken from a woman younger than 45 in good health and CMV-seronegative. DNA of the CDR3: TGCAGCGTTGTTTTGCTAGCGGGAGTATTCGAGCAGTACTTC. Translation: CSVVLLAGVFEQYF.